The 14 T cell receptor beta chains reported below all come from one sample, sequenced in a study of blood T cell repertoires in COVID-19. The protocol was immunoSEQ multiplex PCR, while the TCRdb copy is restricted to in-frame clones and leaves out a portion. The table records 150,000 to 190,000 clones, 84% of them present only once. Specimen: PBMCs or T cells enriched from blood (not recorded which). These receptors were obtained from a man between 45 and 60 years old who had recovered from COVID-19.

V is TRBV3-1 (or the pseudogene TRBV3-2) and J is TRBJ1-4; D gene unclear. Germline CDR1 is LGHDT and CDR2 is YNNKEL (reference sequence). The V and J ends lost 3 bases and 7 bases respectively, with 6 bases between them. The CDR3 runs to 12 residues. In DNA form, the CDR3 reads TGTGCCAGCAGCCAGACTTTTGAAAAACTGTTTTTT. It translates to CASSQTFEKLFF.

The DNA of the CDR3 is TGTGCCAGCAGCCTACGGACAGGAAGCACAGATACGCAGTATTTT. It specifies CASSLRTGSTDTQYF. The J gene is TRBJ2-3, the V gene TRBV14; 7 nucleotides match TRBD1. The CDR3 loop spans 15 amino acids. Per the germline V gene, CDR1 is SGHDN and CDR2 is FVKESK. V lost 4 bases, J lost 0 bases, and 4 bases stayed unmatched.

The chain recombines TRBV29-1 with TRBJ2-6, with D unclear. Per the germline V gene, CDR1 is SQVTM and CDR2 is ANQGSEA. This CDR3 contains 14 residues. V was clipped by 7 bases and J by 1 base, with 11 bases between them. CDR3 coding DNA: TGCAGCGCGATGTGGGCGTCTGGGGCCAACGTCCTGACTTTC. As protein: CSAMWASGANVLTF. Full variable domain (rest looked up from reference TRBV29-1 and TRBJ2-6): SAVISQKPSRDICQRGTSLTIQCQVDSQVTMMFWYRQQPGQSLTLIATANQGSEATYESGFVIDKFPISRPNLTFSTLTVSNMSPEDSSIYLCSAMWASGANVLTFGAGSRLTVL.

This chain uses TRBV7-9 with TRBJ1-4; possibly TRBD1 for D (5 bases). Germline loops: CDR1 SEHNR, CDR2 FQNEAQ (reference sequence). The V and J ends lost 5 bases and 3 bases respectively, with 13 bases between them. The CDR3 spans 15 residues. CDR3 sequence (DNA): TGTGCCAGCAGCCAACTCGGGGGTGCTAATGAAAAACTGTTTTTT. This sequence encodes CASSQLGGANEKLFF.

The V and J genes are TRBV4-2 and TRBJ1-1; tentative D call: TRBD1 (6 bases). Trimming took 0 bases from V and 4 from J, leaving 18 bases between them. CDR1 is LGHNA, CDR2 YNFKEQ, per germline. CDR3 length equals 17 residues. This CDR3 is CASSQEGGRGAATEAFF. CDR3 coding DNA: TGTGCCAGCAGCCAAGAGGGTGGTCGGGGGGCGGCCACTGAAGCTTTCTTT.

CDR3 in amino acids: CASSATGKRNQPQHF. The DNA for the CDR3 is TGTGCCAGCAGTGCCACAGGGAAACGAAATCAGCCCCAGCATTTT. The chain joins TRBV27 to TRBJ1-5, with D possibly matching TRBD1 (6 bases). With 5 bases removed from V and 4 bases from J, the gap between germline ends came to 15 bases. This CDR3 comprises 15 residues. Looked up from germline, CDR1 is MNHEY and CDR2 is SMNVEV (reference sequence).

V and J are TRBV4-2 and TRBJ2-5, with D tentatively TRBD1 (5 bases). Germline CDR1 is LGHNA and CDR2 is YNFKEQ. The CDR3 consists of 16 residues. The V gene lost 0 bases and the J gene lost 4 bases, with 15 bases spanning the gap. CDR3 DNA sequence: TGTGCCAGCAGCCAAGATCTAGGGGCGCGTGCAGAGACCCAGTACTTC. Protein product: CASSQDLGARAETQYF.

This clone appeared a few times. This chain links TRBV29-1 with TRBJ1-2; 7 bases align to TRBD1. This CDR3 is built from 12 residues. The germline gives CDR1 SQVTM, CDR2 ANQGSEA. Trimming at V came to 7 bases and at J to 6 bases, leaving 8 bases not matched to a gene. The CDR3 sequence: CSAVGDRDGYTF. For the CDR3, the DNA is TGCAGCGCCGTGGGCGACAGGGATGGCTACACCTTC.

The V call is TRBV23-1, the J call TRBJ1-2; 9 nucleotides line up with TRBD1. Being an ORF, TRBV23-1 has a function that is uncertain. The CDR3 spans 13 residues. J was trimmed by 7 bases and V by 6 bases; bases with no gene match: 6. The CDR3 here is CASSRDRDFGYTF. CDR3 DNA: TGCGCCAGCAGCCGGGACAGGGATTTTGGCTACACCTTC.

This chain joins TRBV5-1 and TRBJ1-2; TRBD1 might be the D (5 bases). Trimming stripped 3 bases from V and 2 bases from J, with 8 bases between. Per the germline V gene, CDR1 is SGHRS and CDR2 is YFSETQ. CDR3 size: 13 residues. CDR3 nucleotides: TGCGCCAGCAGCTCCTACAGGAACTATGGCTACACCTTC. It codes for CASSSYRNYGYTF.

The chain is built from TRBV11-1 and TRBJ2-2; D might be TRBD2 (7 bases). The germline CDR1 and CDR2 sequences are SGHAT and FQDESV (reference sequence). V was trimmed by 5 bases and J by 6 bases, leaving 10 bases between them. The CDR3 contains 13 residues. Here the CDR3 reads CASSGGAPGELFF. The CDR3 DNA sequence: TGTGCCAGCAGCGGGGGGGCGCCCGGGGAGCTGTTTTTT.

The CDR3: CASSKPLTGSNTGELFF. As DNA, the CDR3 is TGTGCCAGCAGCAAACCGCTAACAGGGTCGAACACCGGGGAGCTGTTTTTT. The gene calls are TRBV21-1 and TRBJ2-2; the DNA was not used to check the table's D call, TRBD1. TRBV21-1 is designated a pseudogene. This CDR3 comprises 17 residues.

The chain employs TRBV18 and TRBJ2-4, with 8 positions matching TRBD1. The CDR3 consists of 16 residues. Germline-derived CDR1 and CDR2 are KGHSH and LQKENI. The V gene end was trimmed by 3 bases and the J gene end by 1 base; junction bases not matched to a gene: 5. The CDR3 DNA is TGTGCCAGCTCACCTCCGACAGGGGTCGCCAAAAACATTCAGTACTTC. As protein: CASSPPTGVAKNIQYF.

The chain links TRBV18 to TRBJ2-6, with D possibly TRBD1 on 6 matching bases. The V gene's germline CDR1 is KGHSH and CDR2 LQKENI. Trimming took off 6 bases at V and 4 bases at J, with 25 bases between the two ends. The CDR3 is 19 residues long. The CDR3 loop is CASSADGPGVDSGANVLTF. Here the CDR3 DNA reads TGTGCCAGCTCTGCAGACGGGCCAGGGGTAGATTCGGGGGCCAACGTCCTGACTTTC.